The 8 T cell receptor beta chains presented below share a single source sample, sequenced in a study of blood T cell repertoires in COVID-19. Sequencing used immunoSEQ multiplex PCR; TCRdb keeps in-frame clones, though not all of them. The data hold about 400,000 clones, with around 87% observed a single time. The sequencing sample was made of PBMCs or T cells enriched from blood (not recorded which). Source of these receptors: a middle-aged man in a cohort exposed to, infected with or recovered from COVID-19 (not recorded which).

This rearrangement joins TRBV18 to TRBJ1-4, with a tentative D call TRBD1 (6 bases). CDR3 length: 12 residues. The germline V gene encodes CDR1 KGHSH and CDR2 LQKENI. V lost 3 bases and J lost 12, with 11 bases in between. CDR3 region: CASSPSDSELFF. DNA for the CDR3: TGTGCCAGCTCACCGTCGGACAGCGAACTGTTTTTT. The full variable domain, in which reference TRBV18 and TRBJ1-4 provide the parts outside the CDR3, is NAGVMQNPRHLVRRRGQEARLRCSPMKGHSHVYWYRQLPEEGLKFMVYLQKENIIDESGMPKERFSAEFPKEGPSILRIQQVVRGDSAAYFCASSPSDSELFFGSGTQLSVL.

This chain uses TRBV29-1 with TRBJ1-1, with TRBD1 matching 7 bases. Losses at the gene ends were 6 bases for V and 0 bases for J; bases not matched to a gene: 4. The germline gives CDR1 SQVTM, CDR2 ANQGSEA. The CDR3 runs 13 residues. The CDR3 is CSVEQGMNTEAFF. CDR3 nucleotide sequence: TGCAGCGTGGAACAGGGGATGAACACTGAAGCTTTCTTT.

The genes are TRBV19 and TRBJ2-7; D perhaps matches TRBD1 (5 bases). The V gene lost 3 bases and the J gene lost 4 bases, with 13 bases spanning the gap. From germline, CDR1 is LNHDA and CDR2 SQIVND (reference sequence). The CDR3 length is 14 residues. The CDR3 region is CASSIEDTRYEQYF. In DNA form, the CDR3 reads TGTGCCAGTAGTATCGAGGACACCAGGTACGAGCAGTACTTC.

This clone was detected once. The V gene is TRBV4-1, the J gene TRBJ2-5; 9 nucleotides match TRBD2. The CDR3 is 17 residues long. Germline CDR1 reads MGHRA; CDR2 reads YSYEKL. Trimming removed 1 base from V and 5 bases from J; junction bases left unmatched: 11. Here the CDR3 reads CASSQALGAGGGETQYF. The DNA of the CDR3 is TGCGCCAGCAGCCAAGCCCTTGGAGCGGGAGGAGGTGAGACCCAGTACTTC.

The chain carries TRBV5-8 and TRBJ2-7; 7 nucleotides line up with TRBD2. The CDR3 covers 15 residues. Germline V lookup: CDR1 SGHTS, CDR2 YDEGEE. V lost 1 base, J lost 7 bases, and 11 bases stayed unmatched. CDR3 residues: CASSLIGAGFGEQYF. The CDR3 nucleotides are TGTGCCAGCAGCTTGATCGGAGCGGGATTTGGGGAGCAGTACTTC.

The chain couples TRBV24-1 to TRBJ2-1, with D unclear. The germline gives CDR1 KGHDR, CDR2 SFDVKD. V was shortened by 2 bases and J by 6 bases, with 16 bases between the two germline ends. The CDR3 is 16 residues long. The CDR3 region has the DNA TGTGCCACCAGTGATTCACAAGGCCGCGGATCCAATGAGCAGTTCTTC. Translated: CATSDSQGRGSNEQFF.

The chain links TRBV9 to TRBJ2-5, with TRBD1 matching over 7 bases. Germline V lookup: CDR1 SGDLS, CDR2 YYNGEE. The CDR3 runs to 14 residues. V was pared by 0 bases and J by 4 bases, with 3 bases of the junction left unmatched. The CDR3, as DNA: TGTGCCAGCAGCGTAGGACAGGGTGGAGAGACCCAGTACTTC. This encodes CASSVGQGGETQYF.

This chain joins TRBV19 and TRBJ1-3; 7 bases map to TRBD1. Germline V gives CDR1 LNHDA, CDR2 SQIVND (reference sequence). V lost 5 bases to trimming and J lost 2 bases; unmatched junction nucleotides: 12. This CDR3 contains 17 residues. The CDR3 loop reads CASSQEGAGPTGNTIYF. CDR3 sequence (DNA): TGTGCCAGTAGTCAGGAGGGGGCAGGGCCTACTGGAAACACCATATATTTT.